The 14 T cell receptor beta chains below come from one sample, sequenced in a study of identical twins. MiXCR, run by TCRdb on the 5' RACE reads, gives a single entry per CDR3 protein. The table shows about 720,000 distinct CDR3 sequences, with approximately 9% occurring only once. This sample was also put to use in a study of yellow fever vaccine responses in identical twins.

Sequencing input: PBMCs. These receptors originate from a woman between 18 and 30 years old in good health.

This clonotype was recorded at least ten times. This chain joins TRBV29-1 and TRBJ2-5; D uncertain. The CDR3 spans 13 residues. CDR1 is SQVTM, CDR2 ANQGSEA, per germline. The ends were cut back, 4 bases at V and 0 bases at J, with 9 bases in the middle. This CDR3 reads CSVGVRNQETQYF. The CDR3, as DNA: TGCAGCGTTGGAGTTCGGAACCAAGAGACCCAGTACTTC.

Here the CDR3 reads CASSAAPSSSTDTQYF. CDR3 bases: TGCGCCAGCAGCGCCGCCCCTAGTTCTAGCACAGATACGCAGTATTTT. The V and J genes are TRBV5-1 and TRBJ2-3; D not certain. The ends were cut back, 4 bases at V and 0 bases at J, with 15 bases in the middle. Germline lookup yields CDR1 SGHRS and CDR2 YFSETQ. The CDR3 has 16 amino acids.

V and J are TRBV9 and TRBJ2-5; 9 bases agree with TRBD1. J was trimmed by 5 bases and V by 2 bases; bases with no gene match: 16. The germline V gene encodes CDR1 SGDLS and CDR2 YYNGEE. The CDR3 has 18 residues. The CDR3 nucleotides read TGTGCCAGCAGCGTTGGGATTCGGGACAGGGACCTTTGGGAGACCCAGTACTTC. It specifies CASSVGIRDRDLWETQYF.

This clonotype was seen a handful of times. This chain joins TRBV14 and TRBJ2-3; D remains unclear. CDR3 size: 14 residues. The germline V gene encodes CDR1 SGHDN and CDR2 FVKESK. Between the trimmed V and J ends, which lost 7 bases and 0 bases, there was a span of 11 bases. The CDR3 nucleotides read TGTGCCAGCAAGCCTACTTGGAGCACAGATACGCAGTATTTT. Its protein product is CASKPTWSTDTQYF.

This clonotype has just a few counts. The gene calls are TRBV7-9 and TRBJ2-6; possibly TRBD1 or TRBD2 for D (5 bases each). The ends were cut back, 3 bases at V and 4 bases at J, with 13 bases in the middle. This CDR3 contains 16 residues. Germline CDR1 SEHNR, CDR2 FQNEAQ (reference sequence). CDR3 protein: CASSFSGDLGANVLTF. The CDR3 DNA reads TGTGCCAGCAGCTTCTCCGGGGACCTGGGGGCCAACGTCCTGACTTTC.

This clonotype was counted at least ten times. The gene calls are TRBV5-1 and TRBJ2-1; D not certain. From germline, CDR1 is SGHRS and CDR2 YFSETQ. The CDR3 extends over 15 amino acids. Trimming took off 0 bases at V and 0 bases at J, with 7 bases between the two ends. CDR3 sequence reads: CASSLAPSSYNEQFF. The CDR3 DNA sequence: TGCGCCAGCAGCTTGGCACCGTCCTCCTACAATGAGCAGTTCTTC.

A few counts support this clonotype. This rearrangement joins TRBV11-2 to TRBJ1-1; 10 bases agree with TRBD1. The CDR3 loop spans 15 amino acids. J lost 2 bases, V lost 3 bases, and 3 bases had no gene match. Looked up from germline, CDR1 is SGHAT and CDR2 is FQNNGV. CDR3 amino acids: CASSFRQGANTEAFF. Here the CDR3 DNA reads TGTGCCAGCAGCTTCCGACAGGGGGCCAACACTGAAGCTTTCTTT.

V and J are TRBV6-1 and TRBJ2-1; no firm D call. V lost 5 bases to trimming and J lost 0 bases, with 11 bases between them. From germline, CDR1 is MNHNS and CDR2 SASEGT. The CDR3 is made up of 15 amino acids. CDR3 sequence (DNA): TGTGCCAGCAGTACATCATATAGCTCCTACAATGAGCAGTTCTTC. It codes for CASSTSYSSYNEQFF.

The chain has TRBV11-2 and TRBJ1-6; a possible D gene is TRBD1 (6 bases). The germline gives CDR1 SGHAT, CDR2 FQNNGV. V was trimmed by 5 bases and J by 7 bases, leaving 12 bases between them. The CDR3 is made up of 14 amino acids. The CDR3 DNA is TGTGCCAGCAGCCGAAGTACAGGGAATTCACCCCTCCACTTT. Translating it yields CASSRSTGNSPLHF.

This chain links TRBV6-5 with TRBJ1-1; no reliable D call. CDR1 is MNHEY, CDR2 SVGAGI, per germline. This CDR3 contains 12 residues. V lost 2 bases and J lost 8, with 9 bases in between. The CDR3 loop reads CASSYPGREAFF. CDR3 coding DNA: TGTGCCAGCAGTTACCCGGGCCGAGAAGCTTTCTTT.

This clonotype was seen ten or more times. This chain links TRBV4-3 with TRBJ2-3; the D gene could be TRBD1 or TRBD2 (5 bases each). V was trimmed by 0 bases and J by 4 bases, leaving 11 bases between them. There are 15 residues in the CDR3. Germline V lookup: CDR1 LGHNA, CDR2 YSLEER. This chain's CDR3 is CASSQDRDGADTQYF. The CDR3 nucleotides are TGCGCCAGCAGCCAAGATAGGGACGGGGCAGATACGCAGTATTTT.

This clonotype was seen repeatedly, ten times or more. This chain connects TRBV4-2 to TRBJ2-1; TRBD2 aligns across 8 bases. This CDR3 comprises 18 residues. Germline CDR1 reads LGHNA; CDR2 reads YNFKEQ. With 4 bases clipped from V and 0 bases from J, the junction kept 11 bases outside the gene matches. The CDR3, as DNA: TGTGCCAGCAGCCTCGGGGGGGTGCTAGCGGACTCCTACAATGAGCAGTTCTTC. It specifies CASSLGGVLADSYNEQFF.

V is TRBV28 and J is TRBJ2-1, with 12 bases matching TRBD2. Trimming took 4 bases from V and 6 from J; bases not matched to a gene: 1. Germline V gives CDR1 MDHEN, CDR2 SYDVKM. CDR3 length: 14 amino acids. In DNA, the CDR3 is TGTGCCAGCAGTTCTAGCGGGAGGGCCAATGAGCAGTTCTTC. The encoded protein is CASSSSGRANEQFF. The whole variable domain, remainder taken from reference TRBV28 and TRBJ2-1, is DVKVTQSSRYLVKRTGEKVFLECVQDMDHENMFWYRQDPGLGLRLIYFSYDVKMKEKGDIPEGYSVSREKKERFSLILESASTNQTSMYLCASSSSGRANEQFFGPGTRLTVL.

This clonotype was counted a few times. The chain is built from TRBV11-2 and TRBJ2-7; 7 bases match TRBD1. This CDR3 is built from 15 residues. Germline V gives CDR1 SGHAT, CDR2 FQNNGV. J was trimmed by 1 base and V by 4 bases; bases with no gene match: 7. CDR3 protein: CASSSTRQGSYEQYF. Here the CDR3 DNA reads TGTGCCAGCAGCTCCACGCGACAGGGATCCTACGAGCAGTACTTC.